Following are 9 T cell receptor beta chains from one sample sequenced in a study of neoadjuvant anti-PD-1 for oral cavity cancer. Described time point: after neoadjuvant nivolumab, at surgical resection. Sequenced by immunoSEQ multiplex PCR; TCRdb stores in-frame clones only, minus some. The data contain nearly 8,000 clones, roughly 71% of them singletons. The material sequenced was PBMCs, taken after nivolumab (anti-PD-1) treatment. The origin of the receptors is a person aged 35-80 years with oral cavity squamous cell carcinoma.

The chain uses TRBV4-1 and TRBJ2-2; 7 bases are shared with TRBD2. Germline V gene lookup returns CDR1 MGHRA and CDR2 YSYEKL. This CDR3 has 15 amino acids. V was pared by 0 bases and J by 9 bases, with 7 bases of the junction left unmatched. The CDR3 nucleotides are TGCGCCAGCAGCCAAGACCGGGGGGAGGTCCGGGAGCTGTTTTTT. Its translation is CASSQDRGEVRELFF.

This clone was observed a single time. The chain employs TRBV4-3 and TRBJ1-3, with 9 positions matching TRBD1. The V gene end was trimmed by 3 bases and the J gene end by 2 bases; junction bases not matched to a gene: 8. There are 17 residues in the CDR3. Germline loops: CDR1 LGHNA, CDR2 YSLEER. The CDR3 loop reads CASSHSPGQGAGNTIYF. The DNA for the CDR3 is TGCGCCAGCAGCCATTCCCCGGGACAGGGAGCTGGAAACACCATATATTTT.

This clone was detected a few times. The rearrangement links TRBV5-1 to TRBJ1-1, with D uncertain. The CDR3 runs to 14 residues. Trimming shortened V by 0 bases and J by 1 base, and 7 bases separated the two germline ends. Germline V gives CDR1 SGHRS, CDR2 YFSETQ. CDR3 sequence: CASSLAHGNTEAFF. The CDR3 DNA reads as TGCGCCAGCAGCTTGGCCCACGGGAACACTGAAGCTTTCTTT.

This clone was counted a single time. The rearrangement links TRBV5-6 to TRBJ1-6; 8 nucleotides align to TRBD1. The CDR3 runs to 14 residues. Trimming at V came to 5 bases and at J to 8 bases, leaving 6 bases not matched to a gene. Germline assignment: CDR1 SGHDT and CDR2 YYEEEE. The CDR3 spells CASRIQGAYSPLHF. CDR3 nucleotides: TGTGCCAGCAGAATTCAGGGGGCATATTCACCCCTCCACTTT.

Comments on this clone: At one end the junction does not follow the germline gene, possibly because of a read error. The genes are TRBV4-1 and TRBJ1-4, with 8 bases lining up with TRBD1. This CDR3 spans 15 amino acids. Germline-derived CDR1 and CDR2 are MGHRA and YSYEKL. CDR3 coding DNA: TGCGCCAGCAGCCGCGGACAGGGAACTGATGAAAAACTGTTTTTT. Amino acids: CASSRGQGTDEKLFF.

This chain links TRBV27 with TRBJ1-5; D is unresolved. The length of the CDR3 is 15 residues. Trimming took off 3 bases at V and 2 bases at J, with 11 bases between the two ends. Germline V gene sequence: CDR1 MNHEY, CDR2 SMNVEV (reference sequence). CDR3 coding DNA: TGTGCCAGCAGTTTGATCGGTGGGGGCAATCAGCCCCAGCATTTT. Amino acids: CASSLIGGGNQPQHF.

The rearrangement uses TRBV19 and TRBJ1-4; maybe TRBD1 (5 bases). The germline gives CDR1 LNHDA, CDR2 SQIVND (reference sequence). This CDR3 has 12 amino acids. V lost 5 bases, J lost 11 bases, and 12 bases lay in between. The CDR3 protein is CASSPAGDKLFF. The CDR3 bases are TGTGCCAGTAGTCCCGCGGGGGATAAACTGTTTTTT.

The V call is TRBV6-1, the J call TRBJ2-3, with D possibly being TRBD1 (5 bases). This CDR3 is built from 14 residues. The V gene's germline CDR1 is MNHNS and CDR2 SASEGT. Trimming stripped 6 bases from V and 3 bases from J, with 13 bases between. The CDR3 sequence: CASRPQGGTDTQYF. CDR3 sequence (DNA): TGTGCCAGCAGACCCCAGGGTGGAACAGATACGCAGTATTTT.

The rearrangement links TRBV6-5 to TRBJ1-4; D ambiguous. The V end was cut by 0 bases, the J end by 8 bases, with 16 bases between. Germline-derived CDR1 and CDR2 are MNHEY and SVGAGI. The CDR3 loop spans 16 amino acids. CDR3 protein: CASSYSNPAGGEKLFF. The DNA of the CDR3 is TGTGCCAGCAGTTACTCGAACCCGGCTGGAGGGGAAAAACTGTTTTTT.